This passage covers 8 T cell receptor beta chains from one sample sequenced in a study of graft-versus-host responses after intestinal transplantation. Data came from immunoSEQ multiplex PCR; TCRdb stores just in-frame clones and leaves some out. The sample lists 85,000 to 90,000 clones; roughly 90% were seen once. The antigens for these receptors are not known. The sequencing used unstimulated CD4+ T cells sorted from spleen or lymph node cells, collected before transplant. The receptors derive from a human donor who was the organ donor for an intestinal transplant.

The rearrangement links TRBV30 to TRBJ1-2; 9 nucleotides agree with TRBD1. Germline V CDR1 and CDR2: GTSNPN, SVGIG (reference sequence). The CDR3 has 13 amino acids. V was pared by 1 base and J by 4 bases, with 1 base of the junction left unmatched. The CDR3 region is CAWSATGGYGYTF. In nucleotides, the CDR3 is TGTGCCTGGAGTGCGACAGGGGGCTATGGCTACACCTTC.

The V call is TRBV7-2, the J call TRBJ1-2, with D perhaps TRBD1 (6 bases). Germline V gives CDR1 SGHTA, CDR2 FQGNSA. There are 13 residues in the CDR3. Trimming removed 3 bases from V and 7 bases from J, with 12 bases in between. In nucleotides, the CDR3 is TGTGCCAGCAGCTTTTCTGGGGGCTTTGGCTACACCTTC. It translates to CASSFSGGFGYTF. Full variable domain (outside the CDR3, taken from reference TRBV7-2 and TRBJ1-2): GAGVSQSPSNKVTEKGKDVELRCDPISGHTALYWYRQSLGQGLEFLIYFQGNSAPDKSGLPSDRFSAERTGGSVSTLTIQRTQQEDSAVYLCASSFSGGFGYTFGSGTRLTVV.

The rearrangement joins TRBV2 to TRBJ1-5; D is ambiguous. Germline assignment: CDR1 SNHLY and CDR2 FYNNEI. The ends were cut back, 8 bases at V and 4 bases at J, with 15 bases in the middle. This CDR3 spans 14 amino acids. The CDR3 sequence is CASRGQLSNQPQHF. The CDR3 region has the DNA TGTGCCAGCCGGGGTCAGTTGAGTAATCAGCCCCAGCATTTT.

The chain employs TRBV2 and TRBJ2-1, with D perhaps TRBD2 (6 bases). From germline, CDR1 is SNHLY and CDR2 FYNNEI. The ends were cut back, 9 bases at V and 3 bases at J, with 12 bases in the middle. The length of the CDR3 is 13 residues. The CDR3 DNA follows: TGTGCCAGTTCTGGGGGGAACTACAATGAGCAGTTCTTC. It yields the protein CASSGGNYNEQFF.

The chain uses TRBV18 and TRBJ2-7; 7 nucleotides agree with TRBD1. Per the germline V gene, CDR1 is KGHSH and CDR2 is LQKENI. V lost 3 bases and J lost 2; bases outside the gene matches: 4. The CDR3 extends over 14 amino acids. CDR3 protein: CASSPRDRPYEQYF. CDR3 in DNA: TGTGCCAGCTCACCCCGGGACAGACCCTACGAGCAGTACTTC.

V gene TRBV7-9 combines with J gene TRBJ1-2; 10 nucleotides align to TRBD1. The ends lost 5 bases at V and 4 bases at J; junction bases unmatched: 4. Germline V CDR1 and CDR2: SEHNR, FQNEAQ (reference sequence). There are 14 residues in the CDR3. CDR3 nucleotide sequence: TGTGCCAGCAGCCAGACAGGGGGCCGCTATGGCTACACCTTC. As protein: CASSQTGGRYGYTF.

V usage is TRBV5-1 and J usage is TRBJ1-4, with D hard to call. Germline V gene data show CDR1 as SGHRS and CDR2 as YFSETQ. V was shortened by 4 bases and J by 8 bases, with 15 bases between the two germline ends. This CDR3 region has 14 residues. The CDR3 loop reads CASSPSSPPEKLFF. DNA for the CDR3: TGCGCCAGCAGCCCGTCCTCCCCCCCCGAAAAACTGTTTTTT.

The chain couples TRBV30 to TRBJ1-5, with D perhaps TRBD1 (6 bases). Per the germline V gene, CDR1 is GTSNPN and CDR2 is SVGIG (reference sequence). Trimming pared 8 bases from V and 3 bases from J, leaving 17 bases between. The CDR3 runs 14 residues. The CDR3 bases are TGTGCCGCTTCGTGGACAGTTTCCAATCAGCCCCAGCATTTT. Its protein product is CAASWTVSNQPQHF.